This T cell receptor (beta chain) was captured in a study of CD8+ T cells in alopecia areata. About the research overall: The protocol delivered tofacitinib for 6 to 18 months, then withdrew it for 6 months. Broader study findings: In scalp and blood during tofacitinib, many expanded lesional clones persisted.

Treatment described: oral pan-JAK inhibitor, 5-10 mg twice daily. Lesional scalp punch biopsies and peripheral blood were collected from alopecia areata patients. Extraction and reverse transcription of RNA yielded cDNA as the sequencing template. Sequencing used immunoSEQ multiplex PCR; TCRdb keeps in-frame clones, though not all of them. The sample has a few hundred thousand clones, 35% to 40% seen once. This clone has only a few counts. Antigen: not known. V lost 4 bases to trimming and J lost 1 base, with 6 bases between them. The germline V gene has CDR1 SGHDT and CDR2 YYEEEE. This CDR3 region has 13 residues.

This specimen was CD4+ T cells sorted from blood, taken between weeks 30 and 35, from a patient treated with tofacitinib. This chain uses TRBV5-6 with TRBJ1-5; D call uncertain. This receptor was taken from a human donor with alopecia areata. The CDR3 bases are TGTGCCAGCAGCCCGGGCAGCAATCAGCCCCAGCATTTT. It encodes CASSPGSNQPQHF.